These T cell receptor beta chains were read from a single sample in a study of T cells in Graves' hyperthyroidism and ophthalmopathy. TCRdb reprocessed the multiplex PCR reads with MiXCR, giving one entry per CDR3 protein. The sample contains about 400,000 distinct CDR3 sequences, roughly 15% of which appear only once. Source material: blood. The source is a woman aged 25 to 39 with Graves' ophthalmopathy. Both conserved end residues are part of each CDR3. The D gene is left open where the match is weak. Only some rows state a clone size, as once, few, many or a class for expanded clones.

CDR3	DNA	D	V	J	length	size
CASSLTGGRDGEQFF	TGTGCCAGCAGTTTAACCGGGGGGCGGGACGGTGAGCAGTTCTTC	.	TRBV6-1	TRBJ2-1	15	many
CSVRRGGREQFF	TGCAGCGTTCGCAGGGGGGGGAGAGAGCAGTTCTTC	.	TRBV29-1	TRBJ2-1	12	.
CASTMGNQPQHF	TGTGCCAGCACGATGGGCAATCAGCCCCAGCATTTT	.	TRBV28	TRBJ1-5	12	many
CASSRRGEQYFGPGTGELFF	.	.	TRBV12-3/TRBV12-4	TRBJ2-2	20	once
CATSDPGLAGGRETQYF	TGTGCCACCAGTGATCCTGGACTAGCGGGGGGACGCGAGACCCAGTACTTC	TRBD2	TRBV24-1	TRBJ2-5	17	many
CASSEDPDPEAFF	TGTGCCAGCAGTGAAGACCCTGACCCTGAAGCTTTCTTT	.	TRBV2	TRBJ1-1	13	many
CASSGASAGNTIYF	TGTGCCAGCAGTGGAGCGAGCGCTGGAAACACCATATATTTT	.	TRBV5-5	TRBJ1-3	14	.
CASSLFPPSAGGRETQYF	TGTGCCAGCAGTTTATTCCCCCCTAGTGCGGGGGGGAGAGAGACCCAGTACTTC	TRBD2	TRBV27	TRBJ2-5	18	many
CASSGTGTSGGGNEQFF	TGTGCCAGCAGTGGAACCGGGACTAGCGGGGGGGGGAATGAGCAGTTCTTC	TRBD2	TRBV6-1	TRBJ2-1	17	many
CASSEVPESDTQYF	TGCGCCAGCAGTGAAGTACCCGAGTCGGATACGCAGTATTTT	.	TRBV10-2	TRBJ2-3	14	many
CASTRDRAATNEKLFF	TGTGCCAGCACCCGGGACAGGGCCGCAACTAATGAAAAACTGTTTTTT	TRBD1	TRBV2	TRBJ1-4	16	.
CATSAAGETETQYF	TGTGCCACCAGTGCGGCGGGGGAGACAGAGACCCAGTACTTC	TRBD2	TRBV24-1	TRBJ2-5	14	.
CASSYRYRDRGGNQSQHF	TGTGCCAGCAGTTACAGATACCGGGACAGGGGAGGTAATCAGTCCCAGCATTTT	TRBD1	TRBV6-2/TRBV6-3	TRBJ1-5	18	.
CATSNTGTRTEAFF	TGTGCCACCAGCAACACCGGGACACGCACTGAAGCTTTCTTT	.	TRBV24-1	TRBJ1-1	14	.
CASRYSGANVLTF	TGTGCCAGCAGGTACTCTGGGGCCAACGTCCTGACTTTC	.	TRBV6-2/TRBV6-3	TRBJ2-6	13	.
CASSPSALEKLFF	TGTGCCAGCTCACCATCAGCCCTTGAAAAACTGTTTTTT	.	TRBV18	TRBJ1-4	13	many
CASSFPGTGELFF	TGTGCCAGCAGCTTTCCCGGGACCGGGGAGCTGTTTTTT	.	TRBV5-6	TRBJ2-2	13	many
CASSEEPALGTTIYF	TGTGCCAGCAGTGAAGAGCCTGCACTGGGAACCACCATATATTTT	.	TRBV2	TRBJ1-3	15	.
CSARSGQGVGELFF	TGCAGTGCTAGATCGGGACAGGGGGTTGGGGAGCTGTTTTTT	TRBD1	TRBV20-1	TRBJ2-2	14	many
CASSQVVSGIILFF	TGTGCCAGCAGCCAAGTCGTTTCGGGAATCATACTGTTCTTC	.	TRBV3-1	TRBJ2-1	14	many
CASRSVAGRMANEQYF	TGTGCCAGCAGATCAGTAGCAGGACGGATGGCAAACGAGCAGTACTTC	.	TRBV11-1	TRBJ2-7	16	many
CASSRMAGELFF	TGTGCCAGCAGCCGCATGGCCGGGGAGCTGTTTTTT	.	TRBV3-1	TRBJ2-2	12	many